The 28 T cell receptor beta chains below come from one sample, sequenced in a study of CD8 T cells in Susac syndrome. Random hexamers were used to reverse transcribe roughly 0.45 to 1 ug of RNA. One entry per CDR3 protein, called by TCRdb with MiXCR from the immunoSEQ multiplex PCR reads. The sample has about 240,000 distinct CDR3 sequences, about 96% seen once. Sequencing was done on a sample of CD4+ T cells from PBMCs. These receptors all come from a human donor with Susac syndrome.

The gene calls are TRBV11-1 and TRBJ2-2, with 11 nucleotides matching TRBD1. The CDR3 has 20 amino acids. Trimming took 5 bases from V and 1 from J; bases not matched to a gene: 15. Germline assignment: CDR1 SGHAT and CDR2 FQDESV (reference sequence). The CDR3 DNA follows: TGTGCCAGCAGCACAATTCCGGGACAGGGGGTAGTCGGGAACACCGGGGAGCTGTTTTTT. Amino acid sequence: CASSTIPGQGVVGNTGELFF. The whole variable domain, filled in from reference TRBV11-1 and TRBJ2-2, reads EAEVAQSPRYKITEKSQAVAFWCDPISGHATLYWYRQILGQGPELLVQFQDESVVDDSQLPKDRFSAERLKGVDSTLKIQPAELGDSAMYLCASSTIPGQGVVGNTGELFFGEGSRLTVL.

The chain combines TRBV29-1 with TRBJ2-7, with 8 nucleotides matching TRBD1. The CDR3 is made up of 16 amino acids. The V and J ends lost 6 bases and 0 bases, in that order; junction bases with no gene match: 13. CDR1 is SQVTM, CDR2 ANQGSEA, per germline. The CDR3 here is CSVTGTGRSSSYEQYF. In DNA, the CDR3 is TGCAGCGTAACCGGGACAGGCCGTTCGTCCTCCTACGAGCAGTACTTC.

This chain uses TRBV9 with TRBJ2-3; 9 bases map to TRBD2. The germline V gene encodes CDR1 SGDLS and CDR2 YYNGEE. Germline trimming cut 3 bases from V and 3 bases from J; bases unmatched to any gene: 5. This CDR3 contains 15 residues. The CDR3 nucleotides are TGTGCCAGCAGCGACCTAGCGGGGTGGACAGATACGCAGTATTTT. Translated, it gives CASSDLAGWTDTQYF. Using reference TRBV9 and TRBJ2-3 for the parts outside the CDR3, the full variable domain is DSGVTQTPKHLITATGQRVTLRCSPRSGDLSVYWYQQSLDQGLQFLIQYYNGEERAKGNILERFSAQQFPDLHSELNLSSLELGDSALYFCASSDLAGWTDTQYFGPGTRLTVL.

The genes are TRBV28 and TRBJ2-2; D is undetermined. The V end was cut by 8 bases, the J end by 8 bases, with 18 bases between. Germline V gene data show CDR1 as MDHEN and CDR2 as SYDVKM. The CDR3 contains 14 residues. CDR3 in DNA: TGTGCCAGCGCCCTCACGAGGCTTGGAGGGGAGCTGTTTTTT. Protein: CASALTRLGGELFF.

CDR3 amino acids: CASSREMSSGANVLTF. CDR3 nucleotides: TGTGCCAGCAGTCGGGAAATGAGCTCTGGGGCCAACGTCCTGACTTTC. The V call is TRBV27, the J call TRBJ2-6; the D gene is possibly TRBD2 (5 bases). V lost 5 bases and J 0 bases, leaving 11 bases between the germline ends. Germline V gene lookup returns CDR1 MNHEY and CDR2 SMNVEV (reference sequence). The CDR3 length is 16 residues.

V gene TRBV9 combines with J gene TRBJ2-2; no definite D call. The CDR3 contains 16 residues. V shed 0 bases and J shed 0 bases, with 9 bases lying between them. The V gene's germline CDR1 is SGDLS and CDR2 YYNGEE. The CDR3 nucleotides are TGTGCCAGCAGCGTAGGTGGCGGCCCGAACACCGGGGAGCTGTTTTTT. It specifies CASSVGGGPNTGELFF.

The chain has TRBV9 and TRBJ1-4; D is ambiguous. CDR3 size: 15 residues. From germline, CDR1 is SGDLS and CDR2 YYNGEE. V lost 6 bases and J 3 bases, leaving 15 bases between the germline ends. Here the CDR3 reads CASTSTARPNEKLFF. The CDR3 DNA is TGTGCCAGCACCAGTACGGCCAGGCCTAATGAAAAACTGTTTTTT. The full variable domain, its missing parts supplied by reference TRBV9 and TRBJ1-4, is DSGVTQTPKHLITATGQRVTLRCSPRSGDLSVYWYQQSLDQGLQFLIQYYNGEERAKGNILERFSAQQFPDLHSELNLSSLELGDSALYFCASTSTARPNEKLFFGSGTQLSVL.

The chain carries TRBV29-1 and TRBJ2-4; tentatively, D is TRBD1 (6 bases). The CDR3 consists of 17 residues. Trimming took off 8 bases at V and 0 bases at J, with 23 bases between the two ends. The germline CDR1 and CDR2 sequences are SQVTM and ANQGSEA. CDR3 residues: CSPNRAPRPIAKNIQYF. The DNA of the CDR3 is TGCAGCCCGAACAGGGCACCCCGCCCGATAGCCAAAAACATTCAGTACTTC. Using reference TRBV29-1 and TRBJ2-4 for the parts outside the CDR3, the full variable domain is SAVISQKPSRDICQRGTSLTIQCQVDSQVTMMFWYRQQPGQSLTLIATANQGSEATYESGFVIDKFPISRPNLTFSTLTVSNMSPEDSSIYLCSPNRAPRPIAKNIQYFGAGTRLSVL.

V gene TRBV12-3 or TRBV12-4 combines with J gene TRBJ2-2, with a weak D call TRBD1 (5 bases). This CDR3 region has 15 residues. V lost 10 bases and J lost 6, with 21 bases in between. The CDR3 here is CAMRRGRAMSGELFF. The CDR3 coding sequence is TGTGCCATGAGAAGAGGCAGGGCGATGTCCGGGGAGCTGTTTTTT.

The chain is built from TRBV25-1 and TRBJ2-7, with TRBD2 as a possible D gene (7 bases). With 5 bases removed from V and 2 bases from J, the gap between germline ends came to 16 bases. Germline V gene sequence: CDR1 MGHDK, CDR2 SYGVNS. The CDR3 loop spans 15 amino acids. The CDR3 sequence is CASSPSQGRAYEQYF. The CDR3 DNA reads as TGTGCCAGCAGTCCCAGCCAGGGGAGGGCCTACGAGCAGTACTTC.

This chain uses TRBV23-1 with TRBJ2-2; either TRBD1 or TRBD2 may fit D (5 bases each). TRBV23-1 is designated an ORF whose function remains uncertain. The CDR3 contains 14 residues. With 4 bases removed from V and 5 bases from J, the gap between germline ends came to 11 bases. CDR3 amino acids: CASSRGTHTGELFF. CDR3 bases: TGCGCCAGCAGTCGGGGGACCCATACCGGGGAGCTGTTTTTT.

This clonotype has only one observation. J is TRBJ1-1 and V is TRBV30; D ambiguous. CDR3 length: 14 residues. Germline V lookup: CDR1 GTSNPN, CDR2 SVGIG (reference sequence). Between the trimmed V and J ends, which lost 4 bases and 1 base, there was a span of 13 bases. The CDR3 protein is CAWTALHRNTEAFF. The CDR3 DNA follows: TGTGCCTGGACAGCCCTACACCGGAACACTGAAGCTTTCTTT.

The chain couples TRBV20-1 to TRBJ1-5; tentative D call: TRBD1 (6 bases). V dropped 6 bases and J dropped 6 bases, with 21 bases sitting between them. Per germline, CDR1 DFQATT and CDR2 SNEGSKA (reference sequence). The CDR3 has 15 residues. CDR3 loop: CSAKQGFLSGQPQHF. The CDR3, as DNA: TGCAGTGCGAAACAGGGATTTCTATCGGGTCAGCCCCAGCATTTT.

This rearrangement joins TRBV20-1 to TRBJ2-7; 8 bases match TRBD1. After removal of 3 bases from V and 2 bases from J, the junction contained 0 bases not matched to a gene. Germline V gene lookup returns CDR1 DFQATT and CDR2 SNEGSKA (reference sequence). This CDR3 region has 12 residues. CDR3 nucleotides: TGCAGTGCTAGGGGACAGGCCTACGAGCAGTACTTC. Translated, it gives CSARGQAYEQYF.

The CDR3 bases are TGTGCCAGCACCAACCGGGACAGGGGGACTGAAGCTTTCTTT. Protein sequence: CASTNRDRGTEAFF. The genes are TRBV12-3 or TRBV12-4 and TRBJ1-1, with 11 bases matching TRBD1. J gave up 5 bases and V 7 bases, and 6 bases lay outside the gene matches. The CDR3 extends over 14 amino acids.

The chain uses TRBV3-1 and TRBJ2-5; no clear D gene. The CDR3 has 15 residues. V was trimmed by 0 bases and J by 10 bases, leaving 18 bases between them. Germline assignment: CDR1 LGHDT and CDR2 YNNKEL (reference sequence). This CDR3 is CASSQDYRPNLNQYF. The CDR3 DNA reads as TGTGCCAGCAGCCAAGATTACCGTCCAAATCTTAACCAGTACTTC.

The chain uses TRBV5-1 and TRBJ1-5; D gene uncertain. The CDR3 contains 15 residues. Trimming took off 2 bases at V and 6 bases at J, with 15 bases between the two ends. Germline V gives CDR1 SGHRS, CDR2 YFSETQ. The CDR3 reads CASSLLTGAGQPQHF. In DNA form, the CDR3 reads TGCGCCAGCAGCTTATTAACGGGAGCCGGTCAGCCCCAGCATTTT.

The rearrangement joins TRBV9 to TRBJ2-1; 8 bases fit TRBD2. The CDR3 covers 14 residues. CDR1 SGDLS and CDR2 YYNGEE come from the germline V gene. The trim removed 0 bases at V and 14 bases at J, leaving 10 bases unmatched. CDR3 sequence reads: CASSVERDGTRKFF. The CDR3 DNA is TGTGCCAGCAGCGTAGAGCGTGACGGGACTAGGAAGTTCTTC.

CDR3 sequence reads: CASSLRLEMVAQYF. In DNA, the CDR3 is TGTGCCAGCAGCTTACGACTCGAGATGGTTGCGCAGTATTTT. The genes are TRBV7-2 and TRBJ2-3; D unresolved. This CDR3 region has 14 residues. Looked up from germline, CDR1 is SGHTA and CDR2 is FQGNSA. With 2 bases removed from V and 10 bases from J, the gap between germline ends came to 16 bases.

The chain combines TRBV7-2 with TRBJ1-1; D uncertain. The V end was cut by 0 bases, the J end by 3 bases, with 5 bases between. Germline-derived CDR1 and CDR2 are SGHTA and FQGNSA. The CDR3 has 13 amino acids. CDR3 sequence: CASSLAEDTEAFF. CDR3 coding DNA: TGTGCCAGCAGCTTAGCAGAAGACACTGAAGCTTTCTTT.

V and J are TRBV20-1 and TRBJ1-2; D is unresolved. V lost 0 bases to trimming and J lost 4 bases, with 9 bases between them. This CDR3 has 13 amino acids. The germline CDR1 and CDR2 sequences are DFQATT and SNEGSKA (reference sequence). CDR3 nucleotide sequence: TGCAGTGCTAGAGAGGGGAACCTCTATGGCTACACCTTC. Residues: CSAREGNLYGYTF.

The J gene is TRBJ1-1, the V gene TRBV20-1; D is unresolved. Trimming stripped 5 bases from V and 1 base from J, with 11 bases between. Germline-derived CDR1 and CDR2 are DFQATT and SNEGSKA (reference sequence). The CDR3 covers 13 residues. CDR3 sequence (DNA): TGCAGTGCTCCAGGTCGGGGGAACACTGAAGCTTTCTTT. It is translated as CSAPGRGNTEAFF.

The chain joins TRBV12-3 or TRBV12-4 to TRBJ2-7; 8 bases map to TRBD1. The CDR3 extends over 15 amino acids. Trimming at V came to 6 bases and at J to 4 bases, leaving 11 bases not matched to a gene. The CDR3 here is CASSERDRKFYEQYF. The DNA of the CDR3 is TGTGCCAGCAGCGAAAGGGACAGGAAGTTTTACGAGCAGTACTTC.

This chain links TRBV13 with TRBJ1-1; D uncertain. The germline V gene encodes CDR1 PRHDT and CDR2 FYEKMQ (reference sequence). This CDR3 has 15 residues. Trimming took off 2 bases at V and 1 base at J, with 11 bases between the two ends. CDR3 bases: TGTGCCAGCAGCTTACTTTCGGTCCCGAACACTGAAGCTTTCTTT. This sequence encodes CASSLLSVPNTEAFF. Drawing the rest from reference TRBV13 and TRBJ1-1, the complete variable domain is AAGVIQSPRHLIKEKRETATLKCYPIPRHDTVYWYQQGPGQDPQFLISFYEKMQSDKGSIPDRFSAQQFSDYHSELNMSSLELGDSALYFCASSLLSVPNTEAFFGQGTRLTVV.

The chain joins TRBV30 to TRBJ2-5; 7 bases are a match to TRBD2. V shed 1 base and J 5 bases; nucleotides not matched to a gene: 4. Germline V gene data show CDR1 as GTSNPN and CDR2 as SVGIG (reference sequence). This CDR3 is built from 13 residues. The CDR3 DNA sequence: TGTGCCTGGAGTGGTGGGAGGGGCGAGACCCAGTACTTC. As protein: CAWSGGRGETQYF.

This chain connects TRBV12-2 to TRBJ2-7; the DNA was not compared with TRBD2, the D call given in the table. TRBV12-2 constitutes a pseudogene. The CDR3 has 16 amino acids. This CDR3 is CASRFIGRGVREEQYF. The CDR3, as DNA: TGTGCAAGTCGCTTTATAGGTCGGGGAGTCCGTGAGGAGCAGTACTTC.

The chain uses TRBV30 and TRBJ2-1, with D tentatively TRBD1 or TRBD2 (6 bases each). V lost 3 bases to trimming and J lost 12 bases, with 12 bases between them. Germline CDR1 and CDR2: GTSNPN and SVGIG (reference sequence). This CDR3 region has 11 residues. CDR3 sequence reads: CAWRQGGGQFF. The CDR3 DNA reads as TGTGCCTGGAGACAAGGGGGAGGGCAGTTCTTC.

The genes are TRBV12-3 or TRBV12-4 and TRBJ1-5, with TRBD1 matching 7 bases. The junction had 8 bases not matched to a gene; V was cut back by 5 bases and J by 7 bases. CDR3 length: 14 residues. The chain's CDR3 is CASSTRQGDQPQHF. The CDR3 bases are TGTGCCAGCAGTACTAGGCAGGGGGACCAGCCCCAGCATTTT.